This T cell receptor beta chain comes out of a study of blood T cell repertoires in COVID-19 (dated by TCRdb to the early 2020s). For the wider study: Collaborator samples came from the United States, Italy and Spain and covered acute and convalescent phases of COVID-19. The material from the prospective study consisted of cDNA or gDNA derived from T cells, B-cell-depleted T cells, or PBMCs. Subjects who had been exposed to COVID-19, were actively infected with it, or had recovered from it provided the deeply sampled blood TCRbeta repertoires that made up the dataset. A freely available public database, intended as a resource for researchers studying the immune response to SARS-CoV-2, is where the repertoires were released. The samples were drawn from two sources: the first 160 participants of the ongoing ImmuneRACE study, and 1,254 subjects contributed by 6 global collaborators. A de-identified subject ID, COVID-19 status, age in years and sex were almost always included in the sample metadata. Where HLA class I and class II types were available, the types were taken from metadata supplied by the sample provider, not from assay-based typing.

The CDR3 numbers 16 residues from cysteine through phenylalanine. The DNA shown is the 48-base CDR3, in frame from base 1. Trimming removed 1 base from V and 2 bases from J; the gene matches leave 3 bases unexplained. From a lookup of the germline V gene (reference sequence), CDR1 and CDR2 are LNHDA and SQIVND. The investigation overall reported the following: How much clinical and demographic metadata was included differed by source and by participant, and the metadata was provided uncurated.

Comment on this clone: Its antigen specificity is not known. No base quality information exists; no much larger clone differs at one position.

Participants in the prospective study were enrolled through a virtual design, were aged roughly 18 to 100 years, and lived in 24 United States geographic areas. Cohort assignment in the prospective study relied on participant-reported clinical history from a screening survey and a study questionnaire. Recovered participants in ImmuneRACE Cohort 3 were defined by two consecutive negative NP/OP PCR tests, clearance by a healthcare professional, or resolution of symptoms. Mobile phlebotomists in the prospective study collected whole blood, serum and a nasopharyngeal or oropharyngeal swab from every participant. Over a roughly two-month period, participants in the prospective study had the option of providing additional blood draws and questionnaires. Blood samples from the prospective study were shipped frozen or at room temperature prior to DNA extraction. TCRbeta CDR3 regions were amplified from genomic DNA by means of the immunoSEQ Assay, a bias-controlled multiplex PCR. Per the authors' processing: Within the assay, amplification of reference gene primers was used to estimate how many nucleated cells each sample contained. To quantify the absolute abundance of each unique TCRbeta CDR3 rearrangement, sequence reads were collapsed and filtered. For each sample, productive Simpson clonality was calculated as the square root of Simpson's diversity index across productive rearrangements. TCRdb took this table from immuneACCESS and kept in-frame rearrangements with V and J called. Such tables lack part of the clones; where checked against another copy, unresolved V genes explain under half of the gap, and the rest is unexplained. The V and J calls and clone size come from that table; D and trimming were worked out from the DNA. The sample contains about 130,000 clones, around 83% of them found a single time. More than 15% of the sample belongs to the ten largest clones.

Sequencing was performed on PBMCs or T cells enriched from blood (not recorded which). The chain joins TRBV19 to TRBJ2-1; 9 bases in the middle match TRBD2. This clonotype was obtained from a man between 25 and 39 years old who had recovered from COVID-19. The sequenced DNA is TGTGCCAGTAGTATAGTTGCGGGAGGGCCCTACAATGAGCAGTTCTTC. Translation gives CASSIVAGGPYNEQFF. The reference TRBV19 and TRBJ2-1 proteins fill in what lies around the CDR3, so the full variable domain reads DGGITQSPKYLFRKEGQNVTLSCEQNLNHDAMYWYRQDPGQGLRLIYYSQIVNDFQKGDIAEGYSVSREKKESFPLTVTSAQKNPTAFYLCASSIVAGGPYNEQFFGPGTRLTVL.